Shown below are 20 T cell receptor beta chains from a single sample sequenced in a study of Ad26.COV2.S vaccination and SARS-CoV-2 variants. Treatment here: approximately 18 received Ad26.COV2.S at low or high dose, single or two shots; five or six received placebo; per-sample allocation not given. Collection of samples fell on day 63 after the first vaccine or placebo injection. Libraries were prepared by immunoSEQ multiplex PCR; TCRdb keeps only in-frame clonotypes and omits some of them. The sample carries some 340,000 clones, about 86% recorded once. The specimen comprised peripheral blood, sampled in a trial of Ad26.COV2.S vaccine versus placebo. The receptors were gathered from a person between 18 and 59 years old who received the Ad26.COV2.S COVID-19 vaccine or a placebo.

The rearrangement links TRBV27 to TRBJ2-7; D uncertain. In germline, CDR1 is MNHEY, CDR2 SMNVEV (reference sequence). There are 15 residues in the CDR3. Trimming removed 2 bases at V and 0 bases at J, with 11 bases between. The DNA of the CDR3 is TGTGCCAGCAGTTTAAGGGCACCGCACTCCTACGAGCAGTACTTC. Encoded protein: CASSLRAPHSYEQYF.

The chain uses TRBV4-1 and TRBJ2-3; 8 bases fit TRBD1. Germline-derived CDR1 and CDR2 are MGHRA and YSYEKL. The CDR3 has 14 residues. Trimming took 6 bases from V and 4 from J; bases not matched to a gene: 6. The CDR3 sequence is CASRPGQGSDTQYF. In nucleotides, the CDR3 is TGCGCCAGCAGACCCGGACAGGGCTCAGATACGCAGTATTTT.

The gene calls are TRBV11-3 and TRBJ2-7; TRBD1 or TRBD2 may be the D gene (5 bases each). The CDR3 totals 17 residues. Between the trimmed V and J ends, which lost 2 bases and 5 bases, there was a span of 22 bases. Germline CDR1 reads SGHNT; CDR2 reads YENEEA. CDR3 nucleotide sequence: TGTGCCAGCAGCTTACAACCTCCCGGGACGGCCTTTAACGAGCAGTACTTC. It specifies CASSLQPPGTAFNEQYF.

V and J are TRBV7-2 and TRBJ2-5, with 11 bases matching TRBD2. The CDR3 consists of 16 residues. V trimming: 5 bases; J trimming: 0 bases; junction bases outside the gene matches: 5. The V gene's germline CDR1 is SGHTA and CDR2 FQGNSA. This CDR3 is CASSPRLAGYQETQYF. The DNA of the CDR3 is TGTGCCAGCAGCCCCCGACTAGCGGGGTACCAAGAGACCCAGTACTTC. The variable domain in full, with the rest retrieved from reference TRBV7-2 and TRBJ2-5, is GAGVSQSPSNKVTEKGKDVELRCDPISGHTALYWYRQSLGQGLEFLIYFQGNSAPDKSGLPSDRFSAERTGGSVSTLTIQRTQQEDSAVYLCASSPRLAGYQETQYFGPGTRLLVL.

The V gene is TRBV7-2, the J gene TRBJ1-2, with D possibly being TRBD1 (5 bases). V shed 4 bases and J shed 14 bases, with 20 bases lying between them. The germline gives CDR1 SGHTA, CDR2 FQGNSA. The length of the CDR3 is 13 residues. CDR3 DNA sequence: TGTGCCAGCAGCTCCCCGTCGGGGGTTTGGGGAACCTTC. This translates into CASSSPSGVWGTF.

The chain is built from TRBV7-9 and TRBJ2-5, with 7 bases matching TRBD2. With V trimmed by 5 bases and J by 2 bases, 8 bases remained unmatched. This CDR3 is 15 amino acids long. Per germline, CDR1 SEHNR and CDR2 FQNEAQ (reference sequence). The CDR3 loop reads CASSKSRRGQETQYF. The DNA of the CDR3 is TGTGCCAGCAGCAAAAGCCGGCGGGGGCAAGAGACCCAGTACTTC.

A remark on this clone: This sample also contains other DNA sequences that code for the same CDR3. V and J are TRBV15 and TRBJ1-1; D unresolved. This CDR3 region has 14 residues. V gave up 1 base and J gave up 0 bases, with 6 bases separating them. CDR1 and CDR2 from the germline V gene are LNHNV and YYDKDF (reference sequence). As DNA, the CDR3 is TGTGCCACCAGCAGAGGGGGATTGAACACTGAAGCTTTCTTT. Translated, it gives CATSRGGLNTEAFF.

The chain is built from TRBV5-1 and TRBJ1-4; no firm D call. The length of the CDR3 is 13 residues. Germline CDR1 reads SGHRS; CDR2 reads YFSETQ. V lost 0 bases and J lost 7, with 7 bases in between. This CDR3 reads CASSLEASEKLFF. The CDR3, as DNA: TGCGCCAGCAGCTTGGAGGCGAGTGAAAAACTGTTTTTT.

In its sample, this clone was seen a few times. The chain carries TRBV6-1 and TRBJ1-1, with D uncertain. With 1 base removed from V and 6 bases from J, the gap between germline ends came to 18 bases. Germline V gene sequence: CDR1 MNHNS, CDR2 SASEGT. This CDR3 region has 16 residues. Here the CDR3 reads CASSEESGSWRPEAFF. The CDR3 DNA is TGTGCCAGCAGTGAAGAAAGTGGGTCCTGGCGGCCTGAAGCTTTCTTT.

This chain uses TRBV19 with TRBJ1-2; D perhaps matches TRBD1 (5 bases). This CDR3 has 16 residues. Per the germline V gene, CDR1 is LNHDA and CDR2 is SQIVND (reference sequence). With 4 bases removed from V and 4 bases from J, the gap between germline ends came to 19 bases. The CDR3 sequence: CASSTRSGRNIYGYTF. The CDR3 DNA follows: TGTGCCAGTAGTACTCGCTCGGGGCGGAACATCTATGGCTACACCTTC.

This clone was found once. The CDR3 sequence is CASSIWNTEAFF. The DNA for the CDR3 is TGTGCCAGTAGTATATGGAACACTGAAGCTTTCTTT. The chain is built from TRBV19 and TRBJ1-1; no reliable D call. Trimming left V 2 bases short and J 1 base short, with 2 bases between. This CDR3 region has 12 residues. CDR1 and CDR2 (germline): LNHDA, SQIVND (reference sequence).

The V and J genes are TRBV27 and TRBJ1-6, with D hard to call. V lost 5 bases to trimming and J lost 9 bases, with 17 bases between them. The CDR3 extends over 15 amino acids. Germline V gene sequence: CDR1 MNHEY, CDR2 SMNVEV (reference sequence). In nucleotides, the CDR3 is TGTGCCAGCAGTCAGAGGGCCCACTCGGGTTCACCCCTCCACTTT. Translated, it gives CASSQRAHSGSPLHF.

The chain joins TRBV6-2 or TRBV6-3 to TRBJ2-7; the match to TRBD2 covers 7 bases. Unmatched junction bases numbered 10, after V lost 5 bases and J lost 0 bases. The CDR3 has 16 residues. Per the germline V gene, CDR1 is MNHEY and CDR2 is SVGEGT. This CDR3 is CASSGGGAGRSYEQYF. The CDR3 nucleotides are TGTGCCAGCAGTGGTGGGGGAGCGGGGCGCTCCTACGAGCAGTACTTC.

The chain carries TRBV6-2 or TRBV6-3 and TRBJ2-5, with D perhaps matching TRBD2 (6 bases). The V gene lost 6 bases and the J gene lost 5 bases, with 13 bases spanning the gap. Germline CDR1 reads MNHEY; CDR2 reads SVGEGT. The CDR3 is 13 amino acids. The CDR3 protein is CASSRGTGETQYF. CDR3 DNA sequence: TGTGCCAGCAGCCGGGGGACCGGCGAGACCCAGTACTTC.

V usage is TRBV6-5 and J usage is TRBJ1-6, with TRBD1 matching over 7 bases. CDR1 and CDR2 (germline): MNHEY, SVGAGI. The CDR3 has 15 amino acids. With 2 bases clipped from V and 5 bases from J, the junction kept 3 bases outside the gene matches. The CDR3 protein is CASSYEGTDNSPLHF. For the CDR3, the DNA is TGTGCCAGCAGTTACGAAGGGACAGATAATTCACCCCTCCACTTT.

The chain links TRBV29-1 to TRBJ2-5, with D perhaps TRBD1 or TRBD2 (5 bases each). Germline V gene lookup returns CDR1 SQVTM and CDR2 ANQGSEA. CDR3 length: 14 amino acids. The V end lost 0 bases, the J end lost 0 bases, and 8 bases lay between the germline ends. CDR3 protein: CSVEEGTDQETQYF. CDR3 in DNA: TGCAGCGTTGAAGAGGGGACCGACCAAGAGACCCAGTACTTC.

This rearrangement joins TRBV18 to TRBJ2-7; TRBD2 is a possible D gene (6 bases). V lost 2 bases to trimming and J lost 7 bases, with 21 bases between them. CDR3 length equals 16 residues. Germline lookup yields CDR1 KGHSH and CDR2 LQKENI. CDR3: CASSPGAERGIWEQYF. DNA of the CDR3: TGTGCCAGCTCACCAGGGGCAGAACGCGGGATTTGGGAGCAGTACTTC.

The rearrangement joins TRBV7-9 to TRBJ1-2, with D maybe TRBD1 (5 bases). V lost 5 bases and J 4 bases, leaving 8 bases between the germline ends. Looked up from germline, CDR1 is SEHNR and CDR2 is FQNEAQ (reference sequence). This CDR3 spans 12 amino acids. CDR3 amino acids: CASSQDTYGYTF. The CDR3 bases are TGTGCCAGCAGCCAGGACACCTATGGCTACACCTTC.

The chain employs TRBV4-3 and TRBJ2-5; a weak D match, TRBD2 (6 bases). This CDR3 region has 15 residues. V lost 4 bases and J 3 bases, leaving 15 bases between the germline ends. Germline V gene sequence: CDR1 LGHNA, CDR2 YSLEER. CDR3 amino acids: CASSREFGREETQYF. In nucleotides, the CDR3 is TGCGCCAGCAGCCGTGAGTTCGGGAGAGAAGAGACCCAGTACTTC.

The chain combines TRBV30 with TRBJ2-7; 7 nucleotides line up with TRBD1. The CDR3 has 15 amino acids. The germline V gene encodes CDR1 GTSNPN and CDR2 SVGIG (reference sequence). V gave up 4 bases and J gave up 7 bases; unmatched junction bases: 16. The CDR3 here is CAWTWNRGSVEEQYF. The CDR3, as DNA: TGTGCCTGGACCTGGAACAGGGGTAGTGTAGAAGAGCAGTACTTC.